This TCR delta chain comes out of a study of gamma-delta T cells after stem cell transplantation. TCRdb re-called clones from the RT-PCR reads using CATT. The table records about 7,800 delta-chain clones, roughly 14% of them present only once. This clone showed up just a few times. This clonotype was sampled from a human donor. It is not recorded whose cells these are; they may come from a transplant donor. The material sequenced was gamma-delta T cells.

CDR3 coding DNA: TGTGCTCTTGGGGCCCCTCTACTGGGGGATAAACTCATCTTT. As protein: CALGAPLLGDKLIF. The V and J genes are TRDV1 and TRDJ1; 7 positions match TRDD3. The germline gives CDR1 TSWWSYY, CDR2 QGS. The CDR3 is 14 amino acids. Germline trimming cut 4 bases from V and 5 bases from J; bases unmatched to any gene: 7.